What follows is one T cell receptor (beta chain) and its context. The antigen remains unidentified. This entry belongs to a study of vaccination and CD4 T cells after COVID-19. Study-level results: Convalescent patients were relatively few, and early post-infection timepoints were missing.

Treatment specified: approximately 11-day PBMC culture with coronavirus spike peptide pools or control peptides (ViraFEST assay). V lost 1 base to trimming and J lost 13 bases, with 19 bases between them. Per the germline V gene, CDR1 is SGHTA and CDR2 is FQGNSA. CDR3 length equals 15 residues. The Oncomine TCR Beta short-read assay was what sequenced the DNA obtained from cultured CD4+ T cells. TCRdb ran MiXCR on the PCR reads and lists one entry per CDR3 protein. In the table there are some 3,000 distinct CDR3 sequences, around 81% of which are singletons. Input material: CD4+ T cells from blood, cultured in vitro. The chain joins TRBV7-2 to TRBJ2-2; no definite D call. The clonotype comes from a human donor who had recovered from COVID-19. The CDR3 DNA reads TGTGCCAGCAGCTTAGGGCCGGAGAGTACTCCTGGGCTGTTTTTT. This codes for CASSLGPESTPGLFF.